This T cell receptor (beta chain) was sequenced in a study of T cell repertoires in cytomegalovirus infection. Study details: Peptides in the study included HLA-C-restricted and HLA-B-restricted CMV epitopes.

Study-wide points: HLA-C-restricted CMV-specific TCR beta clonotypes were dominant in the ex vivo response.

V lost 0 bases and J lost 3, with 14 bases in between. The germline gives CDR1 DFQATT, CDR2 SNEGSKA (reference sequence). This CDR3 region has 15 residues. TCRdb fed the reads into MiXCR, producing one record per CDR3 protein. The table lists about 830,000 distinct CDR3 sequences, 30% to 35% of them singletons, with roughly an eighth in the top ten. This clonotype came up many times. Its target is unknown. The sample consisted of cultured CD8+ T cells from PBMCs, taken from culture after CMV antigen stimulation. This receptor was obtained from a human donor in good health (CMV status not recorded). Some clones in this sample may be carry-over from other donors' samples. The chain couples TRBV20-1 to TRBJ1-1; D is possibly TRBD1 (5 bases). The CDR3 sequence is CSARDWSRGDTEAFF. For the CDR3, the DNA is TGCAGTGCTAGAGATTGGTCTCGAGGGGACACTGAAGCTTTCTTT.